One and the same sample provided the 27 T cell receptor beta chains below, sequenced in a study of shared clonotypes between healthy human individuals. Assay: immunoSEQ multiplex PCR; the TCRdb copy retains only in-frame clones and omits some. The table includes about 490,000 clones, 81% detected once. Sequenced sample: PBMCs. The source is a woman aged 40 to 55 in good health. Some clones in this sample may be carry-over from other donors' samples.

As concerns this clone: This likely stems from a read error, as it lies one base from a far larger clone. This CDR3 reads CAWNRLGNTKAFF. The DNA of the CDR3 is TGTGCCTGGAATCGGCTGGGGAACACTAAAGCTTTCTTT. This chain joins TRBV30 and TRBJ1-1; no reliable D call. The CDR3 consists of 13 residues. Germline CDR1 is GTSNPN and CDR2 is SVGIG (reference sequence).

Written as DNA, the CDR3 is TGTGCCAGCAGTACTCACAGGGTTGCCTACGAGCAGTACTTC. Its translation: CASSTHRVAYEQYF. The chain is built from TRBV27 and TRBJ2-7, with D maybe TRBD1 (6 bases). Looked up from germline, CDR1 is MNHEY and CDR2 is SMNVEV (reference sequence). With 5 bases removed from V and 2 bases from J, the gap between germline ends came to 13 bases. This CDR3 is 14 amino acids long.

A note on this clone: The sample holds other DNA sequences that translate to the same CDR3. This chain links TRBV7-2 with TRBJ2-1, with 7 bases lining up with TRBD1. This CDR3 has 15 residues. Per the germline V gene, CDR1 is SGHTA and CDR2 is FQGNSA. With 1 base clipped from V and 0 bases from J, the junction kept 0 bases outside the gene matches. As DNA, the CDR3 is TGTGCCAGCAGCTTAGGACAGGGCTCCTACAATGAGCAGTTCTTC. Translation: CASSLGQGSYNEQFF.

The chain is built from TRBV27 and TRBJ1-4; maybe TRBD1 (6 bases). CDR1 is MNHEY, CDR2 SMNVEV, per germline (reference sequence). This CDR3 spans 13 amino acids. Trimming removed 8 bases at V and 5 bases at J, with 12 bases between. The CDR3 sequence: CASGDRNNEKLFF. In DNA, the CDR3 is TGTGCCAGCGGCGACAGGAACAATGAAAAACTGTTTTTT.

The table lists this clone with many counts. The chain employs TRBV6-4 and TRBJ2-7; D possibly corresponds to TRBD2 (6 bases). This CDR3 has 13 residues. The germline V gene encodes CDR1 MRHNA and CDR2 SNTAGT. V shed 2 bases and J shed 6 bases, with 11 bases lying between them. The CDR3 DNA reads TGTGCCAGCAGTGACACCCCGGAGGGCGAGCAGTACTTC. As protein: CASSDTPEGEQYF.

A remark on this clone: A far larger clone is only one base removed, so a read error is likely. The CDR3 is CASLPNRGLYEQYF. The CDR3 bases are TGTGCCAGCTTGCCAAACAGGGGACTCTACGAGCAGTACTTC. This rearrangement joins TRBV2 to TRBJ2-7, with a weak D call TRBD1 (7 bases). Trimming cost V 8 bases and J 3 bases, with 17 bases left between them. This CDR3 is built from 14 residues. CDR1 and CDR2 (germline): SNHLY, FYNNEI.

V gene TRBV5-4 combines with J gene TRBJ2-7, with TRBD1 matching 9 bases. CDR3 length: 13 residues. Per germline, CDR1 SGHNT and CDR2 YYREEE (reference sequence). V was pared by 6 bases and J by 2 bases, with 3 bases of the junction left unmatched. This CDR3 is CASKRDRAYEQYF. The CDR3 DNA reads as TGTGCCAGCAAACGGGACAGGGCCTACGAGCAGTACTTC.

Comment on this clone: This likely came from a read error, as a far larger clone is one base away. Different DNA sequences within this sample yield the same CDR3. This chain connects TRBV4-2 to TRBJ1-1; D may be TRBD1 (5 bases). The germline V gene encodes CDR1 LGHNA and CDR2 YNFKEQ. Trimming stripped 1 base from V and 2 bases from J, with 17 bases between. The CDR3 is 17 amino acids. The CDR3 reads CASSQGGPGRINTEAFF. The CDR3 nucleotides are TGTGCCAGCAGCCAAGGGGGCCCGGGCCGCATTAACACTGAAGCTTTCTTT.

Concerning this clone: The same CDR3 can be traced to other DNA sequences in this sample. The chain employs TRBV5-4 and TRBJ2-1; possible D gene TRBD1, 6 bases. The CDR3 runs 13 residues. V lost 0 bases and J 6 bases, leaving 7 bases between the germline ends. Looked up from germline, CDR1 is SGHNT and CDR2 is YYREEE (reference sequence). The CDR3: CASSLAGVNEQFF. The CDR3 region has the DNA TGTGCCAGCAGCTTGGCAGGGGTCAATGAGCAGTTCTTC.

This rearrangement joins TRBV2 to TRBJ2-5; tentatively, D is TRBD1 or TRBD2 (5 bases each). Trimming pared 3 bases from V and 4 bases from J, leaving 12 bases between. Germline V CDR1 and CDR2: SNHLY, FYNNEI. This CDR3 is 14 amino acids long. The CDR3 coding sequence is TGTGCCAGCAGTGATTCATCTGGGGGAGAGACCCAGTACTTC. This encodes CASSDSSGGETQYF.

V is TRBV10-3 and J is TRBJ1-5, with 10 bases identical to TRBD1. V lost 4 bases to trimming and J lost 6 bases; unmatched junction nucleotides: 6. Germline V gene lookup returns CDR1 ENHRY and CDR2 SYGVKD. CDR3 length: 15 residues. CDR3 protein: CAISGGTGAGQPQHF. Written as DNA, the CDR3 is TGTGCCATCAGTGGTGGGACAGGGGCAGGTCAGCCCCAGCATTTT.

The chain has TRBV10-1 and TRBJ2-1; TRBD2 agrees at 11 bases. Trimming cost V 3 bases and J 1 base; bases outside gene matches: 8. Germline lookup yields CDR1 WNHNN and CDR2 SYGVQD (reference sequence). This CDR3 contains 18 residues. The CDR3 is CASSEGTSGSCSYNEQFF. The CDR3 nucleotides are TGCGCCAGCAGTGAAGGAACTAGCGGGAGTTGTTCCTACAATGAGCAGTTCTTC.

V is TRBV2 and J is TRBJ1-5; D remains unclear. CDR3 length: 14 amino acids. CDR1 and CDR2 from the germline V gene are SNHLY and FYNNEI. V lost 6 bases and J lost 5, with 14 bases in between. DNA for the CDR3: TGTGCCAGCAGATGGGATTTTAGGGATCAGCCCCAGCATTTT. Translating gives CASRWDFRDQPQHF.

The chain carries TRBV4-3 and TRBJ2-2, with TRBD1 matching over 7 bases. CDR1 is LGHNA, CDR2 YSLEER, per germline. The CDR3 is 15 amino acids. V shed 0 bases, J shed 7 bases, and the junction held 5 bases outside the gene matches. The CDR3 DNA is TGCGCCAGCAGCCAAGATAGGACAGGCGGCGGGGAGCTGTTTTTT. Residues: CASSQDRTGGGELFF.

This clone showed up just a few times. Different DNA sequences within this sample yield the same CDR3. The chain carries TRBV28 and TRBJ1-5; D gene uncertain. This CDR3 region has 13 residues. Between the trimmed V and J ends, which lost 5 bases and 3 bases, there was a span of 8 bases. Per the germline V gene, CDR1 is MDHEN and CDR2 is SYDVKM. This chain's CDR3 is CASSRTVNQPQHF. CDR3 sequence (DNA): TGTGCCAGCAGTCGGACGGTCAATCAGCCCCAGCATTTT.

This clone was seen repeatedly, ten times or more. This sample includes further DNA sequences coding for the same CDR3. The chain links TRBV5-1 to TRBJ2-2; TRBD2 aligns across 9 bases. Germline CDR1 SGHRS, CDR2 YFSETQ. With 7 bases clipped from V and 4 bases from J, the junction kept 8 bases outside the gene matches. This CDR3 is 15 amino acids long. The CDR3 DNA follows: TGCGCCAGCTCTGTGGGACTAGCTATCACCGGGGAGCTGTTTTTT. Amino acid sequence: CASSVGLAITGELFF.

As for this clone: The likely explanation is a read error, given a far larger clone one base away. V gene TRBV29-1 combines with J gene TRBJ1-1; no clear D gene. In germline, CDR1 is SQVTM, CDR2 ANQGSEA. The CDR3 loop spans 13 amino acids. In nucleotides, the CDR3 is TGCAGCGTCACAGTAGGGTTAGACACTGAAGCTTCCTTT. Encoded protein: CSVTVGLDTEASF.

A single count supports this clone. At one end, the junction sequence differs from germline, possibly due to a read error. Other DNA sequences in this sample translate to the same CDR3. The chain is built from TRBV6-1 and TRBJ1-5; D is undetermined. This CDR3 spans 17 amino acids. Germline lookup yields CDR1 MNHNS and CDR2 SASEGT. In nucleotides, the CDR3 is TGCGCCATCAGTGAGCACAGCGAAGTGGGTAGCAACCAGCCCCAGCATTTT. Amino acid sequence: CAISEHSEVGSNQPQHF.

Worth noting for this clone: Other DNA sequences from this sample encode an identical CDR3 as well. The chain joins TRBV5-1 to TRBJ1-4; D unclear. The ends were cut back, 0 bases at V and 0 bases at J, with 3 bases in the middle. Germline assignment: CDR1 SGHRS and CDR2 YFSETQ. The CDR3 covers 14 residues. The CDR3 reads CASSLDATNEKLFF. CDR3 DNA: TGCGCCAGCAGCTTGGACGCAACTAATGAAAAACTGTTTTTT.

As for this clone: One base separates it from a far larger clone, so it is likely a read error. Other DNA sequences in this specimen translate into the identical CDR3. The chain links TRBV7-9 to TRBJ1-1; D gene ambiguous. The CDR3 is made up of 13 amino acids. Per germline, CDR1 SEHNR and CDR2 FQNEAQ (reference sequence). This chain's CDR3 is CASSLDMNTEAFF. CDR3 nucleotides: TGTGCCAGCAGCTTAGACATGAACACTGAAGCCTTCTTT.

This clone was seen just once. Because the CDR3 is missing its conserved closing phenylalanine or tryptophan, this is likely a read error. The chain has TRBV5-6 and TRBJ1-1; D remains ambiguous. Trimming stripped 4 bases from V and 5 bases from J, with 15 bases between. The V gene's germline CDR1 is SGHDT and CDR2 YYEEEE. The CDR3 loop spans 14 amino acids. The CDR3 region has the DNA TGTGCCAGCAGCCCTCGATGGGCTTGGACTGAAGCTTTCCTT. Residues: CASSPRWAWTEAFL.

The genes are TRBV7-9 and TRBJ2-3; D is perhaps TRBD2 (5 bases). Germline values: CDR1 SEHNR, CDR2 FQNEAQ (reference sequence). V gave up 5 bases and J gave up 6 bases, with 9 bases separating them. CDR3 length equals 12 residues. The DNA of the CDR3 is TGTGCCAGCAGCCAATCGGGGGATACGCAGTATTTT. Amino acids: CASSQSGDTQYF.

The V and J genes are TRBV14 and TRBJ2-2; possible D gene TRBD1, 6 bases. The CDR3 is 16 residues long. CDR1 is SGHDN and CDR2 is FVKESK in the germline V gene. V lost 1 base to trimming and J lost 5 bases, with 14 bases between them. The CDR3 reads CASSQVAGARTGELFF. DNA for the CDR3: TGTGCCAGCAGCCAAGTTGCAGGGGCGCGAACCGGGGAGCTGTTTTTT. The full variable domain, its missing parts supplied by reference TRBV14 and TRBJ2-2, is EAGVTQFPSHSVIEKGQTVTLRCDPISGHDNLYWYRRVMGKEIKFLLHFVKESKQDESGMPNNRFLAERTGGTYSTLKVQPAELEDSGVYFCASSQVAGARTGELFFGEGSRLTVL.

This chain joins TRBV6-5 and TRBJ1-4; D remains ambiguous. V was cut by 7 bases and J by 0 bases, with 9 bases left in between. The CDR3 runs to 14 residues. The germline V gene has CDR1 MNHEY and CDR2 SVGAGI. The CDR3 reads CASKKIATNEKLFF. The CDR3, as DNA: TGTGCCAGCAAGAAGATCGCAACTAATGAAAAACTGTTTTTT.

This clone was detected once. The CDR3 protein is CASTNPTQGASETQYF. In nucleotides, the CDR3 is TGTGCCAGCACCAACCCCACCCAGGGGGCATCAGAGACCCAGTACTTC. This chain joins TRBV7-2 and TRBJ2-5; the match to TRBD1 covers 8 bases. The CDR3 totals 16 residues. Germline V gene lookup returns CDR1 SGHTA and CDR2 FQGNSA. V was clipped by 7 bases and J by 4 bases; unmatched bases: 14.

This clone was seen a handful of times. This likely traces to a read error, being one base from a far larger clone. The rearrangement links TRBV5-4 to TRBJ1-2; D is ambiguous. CDR1 and CDR2 (germline): SGHNT, YYREEE (reference sequence). The CDR3 runs to 14 residues. V was cut by 1 base and J by 4 bases, with 11 bases left in between. CDR3 bases: TGTGCCAGCAGCTTGTATCGGGGTAGCTATGGCTACACCTTC. This encodes CASSLYRGSYGYTF.

The sample holds one count of this clone. This chain joins TRBV4-1 and TRBJ2-5; TRBD2 agrees at 12 bases. Trimming cost V 2 bases and J 1 base; bases outside gene matches: 5. The germline V gene encodes CDR1 MGHRA and CDR2 YSYEKL. The CDR3 spans 17 residues. The DNA of the CDR3 is TGCGCCAGCAGCCAACTACGGGGACTAGCGGGCCAAGAGACCCAGTACTTC. It encodes CASSQLRGLAGQETQYF.